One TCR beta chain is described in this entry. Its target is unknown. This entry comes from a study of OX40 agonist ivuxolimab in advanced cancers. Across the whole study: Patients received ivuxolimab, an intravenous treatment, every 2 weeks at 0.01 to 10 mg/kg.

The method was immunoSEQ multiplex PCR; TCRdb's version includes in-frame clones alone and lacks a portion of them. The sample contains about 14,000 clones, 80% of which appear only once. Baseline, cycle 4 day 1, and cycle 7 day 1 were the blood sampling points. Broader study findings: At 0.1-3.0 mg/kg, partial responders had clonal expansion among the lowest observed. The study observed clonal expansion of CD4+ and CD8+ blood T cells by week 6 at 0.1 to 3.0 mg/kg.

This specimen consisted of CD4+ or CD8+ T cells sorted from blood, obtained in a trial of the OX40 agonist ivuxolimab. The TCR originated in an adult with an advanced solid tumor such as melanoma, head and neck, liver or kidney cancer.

The CDR3 spells CASQGVTVNTEAFF. CDR3 DNA: TGTGCCAGCCAAGGGGTTACAGTGAACACTGAAGCTTTCTTT. The V call is TRBV6-5, the J call TRBJ1-1; possible D gene TRBD1, 5 bases. Deletions cut 8 bases from V and 0 bases from J, with 13 bases between. This CDR3 contains 14 residues. The germline V gene has CDR1 MNHEY and CDR2 SVGAGI.